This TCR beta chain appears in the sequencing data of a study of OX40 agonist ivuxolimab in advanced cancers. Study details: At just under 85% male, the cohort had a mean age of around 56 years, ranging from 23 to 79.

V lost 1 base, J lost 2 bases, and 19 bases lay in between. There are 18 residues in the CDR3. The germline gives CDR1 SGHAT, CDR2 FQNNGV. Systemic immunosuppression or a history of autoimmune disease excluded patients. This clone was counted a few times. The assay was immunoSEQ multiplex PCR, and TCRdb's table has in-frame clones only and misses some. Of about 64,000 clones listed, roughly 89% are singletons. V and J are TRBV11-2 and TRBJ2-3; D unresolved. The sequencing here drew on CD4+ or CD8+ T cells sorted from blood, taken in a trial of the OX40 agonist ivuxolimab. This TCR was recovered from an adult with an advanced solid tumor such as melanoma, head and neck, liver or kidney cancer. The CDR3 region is CASSLGNSGPYATDTQYF. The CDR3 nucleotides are TGTGCCAGCAGCTTAGGAAATTCCGGGCCGTATGCCACAGATACGCAGTATTTT.